This T cell receptor beta chain was captured in a study of cytomegalovirus exposure and HLA in healthy donors. Broader study findings: An analysis done earlier found most TCR beta V segments productive about 90% or about 30% of the time. Altogether, 170 or so TCR beta chains were recorded as cytomegalovirus-associated.

The PCR ran on 60 Vbeta and 13 Jbeta primers. Profiled with immunoSEQ multiplex PCR; TCRdb holds only in-frame clones, not every one. The table lists 150,000 to 200,000 clones, 70% to 90% of them singletons. A word on this clone: The antigen remains undetermined.

The V end lost 1 base, the J end lost 0 bases, and 6 bases lay between the germline ends. The CDR3 spans 15 residues. The germline V gene has CDR1 SGHTA and CDR2 FQGTGA. This sequence was found in a man aged 18 to 30 in good health and CMV-seropositive. The material sequenced was PBMCs. This rearrangement joins TRBV7-3 to TRBJ2-2; D ambiguous. This CDR3 reads CASSLNAANTGELFF. CDR3 sequence (DNA): TGTGCCAGCAGCTTAAATGCAGCGAACACCGGGGAGCTGTTTTTT.